One and the same sample provided the 26 T cell receptor beta chains below, sequenced in a study of shared clonotypes between healthy human individuals. Assay: immunoSEQ multiplex PCR; the TCRdb copy retains only in-frame clones and omits some. The table includes 2 million to 2.5 million clones, approximately 93% detected once. Sequenced material: naive CD4+ T cells from PBMCs. As to subset: CD45RA+ positively selected. The receptors originated from a man aged 18 to 30 in good health. Some clones in this sample may be carry-over from other donors' samples.

This chain links TRBV5-1 with TRBJ2-1; 9 nucleotides match TRBD1. Germline V gives CDR1 SGHRS, CDR2 YFSETQ. CDR3 length: 15 amino acids. Losses at the gene ends were 0 bases for V and 7 bases for J; bases not matched to a gene: 5. Here the CDR3 DNA reads TGCGCCAGCAGCTTGGAAGACAGGGGGTATAATGAGCAGTTCTTC. It translates to CASSLEDRGYNEQFF. The full variable domain, completed using reference TRBV5-1 and TRBJ2-1, is KAGVTQTPRYLIKTRGQQVTLSCSPISGHRSVSWYQQTPGQGLQFLFEYFSETQRNKGNFPGRFSGRQFSNSRSEMNVSTLELGDSALYLCASSLEDRGYNEQFFGPGTRLTVL.

This rearrangement joins TRBV9 to TRBJ2-3; the match to TRBD2 covers 7 bases. The trim removed 4 bases at V and 2 bases at J, leaving 10 bases unmatched. Looked up from germline, CDR1 is SGDLS and CDR2 is YYNGEE. The CDR3 loop spans 16 amino acids. The CDR3 loop is CASSILPSGITDTQYF. CDR3 sequence (DNA): TGTGCCAGCAGCATACTCCCTAGCGGAATCACAGATACGCAGTATTTT.

The rearrangement uses TRBV10-3 and TRBJ1-1; 8 nucleotides line up with TRBD1. Losses at the gene ends were 9 bases for V and 4 bases for J; bases not matched to a gene: 7. Germline V CDR1 and CDR2: ENHRY, SYGVKD. The CDR3 sequence is 13 residues long. CDR3 loop: CAIRGQAGTEAFF. DNA for the CDR3: TGTGCCATAAGGGGACAGGCGGGCACTGAAGCTTTCTTT.

Comments on this clone: Different DNA sequences within this sample yield the same CDR3. This rearrangement joins TRBV28 to TRBJ1-2; no reliable D call. Germline CDR1 reads MDHEN; CDR2 reads SYDVKM. Trimming took 7 bases from V and 0 from J, leaving 9 bases between them. This CDR3 contains 13 residues. The CDR3, as DNA: TGTGCCAGCACCACGACGGCTAACTATGGCTACACCTTC. As protein: CASTTTANYGYTF.

The chain has TRBV4-1 and TRBJ2-2; tentatively, D is TRBD1 (6 bases). In germline, CDR1 is MGHRA, CDR2 YSYEKL. The CDR3 sequence is 15 residues long. V lost 4 bases and J 4 bases, leaving 13 bases between the germline ends. CDR3 residues: CASSRTQGITGELFF. In nucleotides, the CDR3 is TGCGCCAGCAGCCGGACGCAGGGGATCACCGGGGAGCTGTTTTTT.

Note on this clone: The same CDR3 is also encoded by other DNA sequences in this sample. The genes are TRBV5-1 and TRBJ2-6; maybe TRBD1 (5 bases). The CDR3 runs to 15 residues. The V end was cut by 2 bases, the J end by 4 bases, with 10 bases between. CDR1 is SGHRS and CDR2 is YFSETQ in the germline V gene. CDR3 in DNA: TGCGCCAGCAGCTTATCAGGGTCGGGGGCCAACGTCCTGACTTTC. Amino acids: CASSLSGSGANVLTF.

The rearrangement joins TRBV5-3 to TRBJ2-1, with 7 nucleotides matching TRBD2. TRBV5-3 is marked as an open reading frame, function uncertain. The CDR3 has 13 amino acids. The trim removed 5 bases at V and 10 bases at J, leaving 9 bases unmatched. In DNA, the CDR3 is TGTGCCAGAAGTAGGGCGGGAGTTTGCGAGCAGTTCTTC. It encodes CARSRAGVCEQFF.

The chain couples TRBV2 to TRBJ2-1; D not certain. The germline V gene encodes CDR1 SNHLY and CDR2 FYNNEI. V was shortened by 6 bases and J by 5 bases, with 17 bases between the two germline ends. The CDR3 is 15 amino acids. The CDR3 loop is CASRPIPVTHNEQFF. CDR3 sequence (DNA): TGTGCCAGCAGGCCAATACCTGTGACGCACAATGAGCAGTTCTTC.

The chain recombines TRBV6-5 with TRBJ1-2; 8 bases align to TRBD1. The CDR3 has 15 residues. CDR1 MNHEY and CDR2 SVGAGI come from the germline V gene. V shed 2 bases, J shed 3 bases, and the junction held 5 bases outside the gene matches. The CDR3 DNA reads TGTGCCAGCAGTTACGTCGCAGGGGGCGACTATGGCTACACCTTC. Translated, it gives CASSYVAGGDYGYTF.

This chain links TRBV27 with TRBJ2-7; 12 bases are shared with TRBD2. Germline V CDR1 and CDR2: MNHEY, SMNVEV (reference sequence). V was clipped by 5 bases and J by 2 bases; unmatched bases: 7. This CDR3 has 16 amino acids. In DNA form, the CDR3 reads TGTGCCAGCAGTCGGGTGACTAGCGGGAGCCCCTACGAGCAGTACTTC. It encodes CASSRVTSGSPYEQYF.

This chain links TRBV11-2 with TRBJ1-2; TRBD1 is a possible D gene (5 bases). Between the trimmed V and J ends, which lost 1 base and 8 bases, there was a span of 14 bases. In germline, CDR1 is SGHAT, CDR2 FQNNGV. The CDR3 has 14 amino acids. The CDR3 loop reads CASSLAPAGQGYTF. DNA of the CDR3: TGTGCCAGCAGCTTAGCCCCGGCAGGACAAGGCTACACCTTC.

The V and J genes are TRBV5-4 and TRBJ1-2, with TRBD1 identical over 7 bases. J lost 2 bases, V lost 3 bases, and 10 bases had no gene match. This CDR3 region has 16 residues. The V gene's germline CDR1 is SGHNT and CDR2 YYREEE (reference sequence). This chain's CDR3 is CASSSRTGELNYGYTF. DNA of the CDR3: TGTGCCAGCAGCTCCCGGACAGGAGAACTGAACTATGGCTACACCTTC.

The chain links TRBV5-6 to TRBJ2-1, with 9 nucleotides matching TRBD2. Germline CDR1 SGHDT, CDR2 YYEEEE. The CDR3 covers 15 residues. With V trimmed by 4 bases and J by 5 bases, 7 bases remained unmatched. CDR3 DNA sequence: TGTGCCAGCAGCGGACCCCTAGCGGGAAACAATGAGCAGTTCTTC. Translating gives CASSGPLAGNNEQFF.

This clone occurred once. This chain uses TRBV28 with TRBJ2-7, with D possibly being TRBD2 (6 bases). Germline values: CDR1 MDHEN, CDR2 SYDVKM. The CDR3 has 14 residues. V lost 8 bases and J 0 bases, leaving 14 bases between the germline ends. The CDR3: CASYSSVSSYEQYF. The CDR3 nucleotides read TGTGCCAGCTATTCTAGCGTGAGCTCCTACGAGCAGTACTTC.

The chain combines TRBV6-5 with TRBJ2-7; TRBD1 matches 8 bases. CDR3 length: 13 residues. The V gene's germline CDR1 is MNHEY and CDR2 SVGAGI. Trimming removed 5 bases from V and 4 bases from J; junction bases left unmatched: 4. CDR3: CASSPGGGYEQYF. The CDR3 DNA sequence: TGTGCCAGCAGTCCAGGGGGCGGGTACGAGCAGTACTTC.

The gene calls are TRBV11-3 and TRBJ2-2; D is undetermined. V was cut by 5 bases and J by 2 bases, with 9 bases left in between. This CDR3 has 14 residues. The germline V gene encodes CDR1 SGHNT and CDR2 YENEEA. CDR3 nucleotides: TGTGCCAGCAGCCCTTGGGCAAACACCGGGGAGCTGTTTTTT. Protein: CASSPWANTGELFF.

The genes are TRBV7-2 and TRBJ2-1, with D tentatively TRBD1 or TRBD2 (5 bases each). CDR3 length equals 14 residues. Germline V gives CDR1 SGHTA, CDR2 FQGNSA. Deletions cut 7 bases from V and 1 base from J, with 11 bases between. CDR3 loop: CASTTWGSYNEQFF. CDR3 bases: TGTGCCAGCACCACCTGGGGGTCCTACAATGAGCAGTTCTTC.

This clone came up a few times. The V gene is TRBV2, the J gene TRBJ1-5; maybe TRBD1 (5 bases). Germline V gene sequence: CDR1 SNHLY, CDR2 FYNNEI. CDR3 length equals 15 residues. Trimming left V 0 bases short and J 5 bases short, with 11 bases between. The chain's CDR3 is CASSEAPGGHQPQHF. DNA for the CDR3: TGTGCCAGCAGTGAAGCGCCTGGGGGACATCAGCCCCAGCATTTT.

The rearrangement uses TRBV6-1 and TRBJ2-3; the D is unclear. The CDR3 extends over 14 amino acids. Per the germline V gene, CDR1 is MNHNS and CDR2 is SASEGT. V shed 6 bases and J shed 0 bases, with 10 bases lying between them. The DNA for the CDR3 is TGTGCCAGCAGGAGCAGCCAGAGCACAGATACGCAGTATTTT. This gives the protein CASRSSQSTDTQYF.

The genes are TRBV19 and TRBJ2-7, with 9 bases matching TRBD1. This CDR3 contains 15 residues. The J segment lost 3 bases and the V segment lost 5 bases, leaving 8 bases of the junction unmatched. Looked up from germline, CDR1 is LNHDA and CDR2 is SQIVND (reference sequence). The CDR3 loop is CASSSTGTGYYEQYF. CDR3 bases: TGTGCCAGTAGTTCCACCGGGACAGGGTACTACGAGCAGTACTTC.

The chain combines TRBV27 with TRBJ2-2, with D maybe TRBD1 (5 bases). CDR3 size: 16 residues. V gave up 4 bases and J gave up 4 bases, with 16 bases separating them. Per the germline V gene, CDR1 is MNHEY and CDR2 is SMNVEV (reference sequence). The CDR3: CASSSPARQSTGELFF. The CDR3 coding sequence is TGTGCCAGCAGTTCCCCCGCCCGACAGAGCACCGGGGAGCTGTTTTTT.

V usage is TRBV5-1 and J usage is TRBJ2-5; 14 bases are a match to TRBD2. Germline V gene data show CDR1 as SGHRS and CDR2 as YFSETQ. The CDR3 is 16 amino acids. Trimming at V came to 3 bases and at J to 3 bases, leaving 4 bases not matched to a gene. Here the CDR3 reads CASSSGTSGGKETQYF. Here the CDR3 DNA reads TGCGCCAGCAGCTCCGGGACTAGCGGGGGAAAAGAGACCCAGTACTTC.

V and J are TRBV27 and TRBJ2-2; TRBD2 matches at 7 bases. This CDR3 has 16 amino acids. V lost 4 bases, J lost 1 base, and 6 bases stayed unmatched. Looked up from germline, CDR1 is MNHEY and CDR2 is SMNVEV (reference sequence). CDR3 sequence: CASSSILARNTGELFF. In nucleotides, the CDR3 is TGTGCCAGCAGTTCCATACTAGCGAGGAACACCGGGGAGCTGTTTTTT.

This chain joins TRBV4-2 and TRBJ1-3; no clear D. CDR1 and CDR2 (germline): LGHNA, YNFKEQ. V shed 0 bases and J shed 4 bases, with 10 bases lying between them. CDR3 length equals 15 residues. CDR3 amino acids: CASSQELTEGNTIYF. The DNA of the CDR3 is TGTGCCAGCAGCCAAGAGTTAACAGAGGGAAACACCATATATTTT.

The genes are TRBV7-2 and TRBJ1-1; no clear D gene. CDR1 and CDR2 (germline): SGHTA, FQGNSA. CDR3 size: 15 residues. V was pared by 2 bases and J by 4 bases, with 14 bases between. DNA of the CDR3: TGTGCCAGCAGCTTACAGGCGGCCGGGAGCACTGAAGCTTTCTTT. Encoded protein: CASSLQAAGSTEAFF.

The chain combines TRBV4-1 with TRBJ1-4; the match to TRBD1 covers 7 bases. The germline V gene encodes CDR1 MGHRA and CDR2 YSYEKL. The trim removed 5 bases at V and 6 bases at J, leaving 12 bases unmatched. CDR3 size: 16 residues. The CDR3 region is CASSAQTGTVYEKLFF. The CDR3 DNA is TGCGCCAGCAGCGCCCAAACCGGGACAGTTTATGAAAAACTGTTTTTT.